The 17 T cell receptor beta chains presented below share a single source sample, sequenced in a study of early T cells in non-severe SARS-CoV-2 infection. Via MiXCR, TCRdb re-called the 5' RACE reads, giving one row per CDR3 protein. The profile shows about 33,000 distinct CDR3 sequences, less than 5.5% of them singletons. Sequences were obtained from whole blood. The receptors derive from an adult who was a healthcare worker with PCR-confirmed SARS-CoV-2 infection or an uninfected control (not recorded which).

This clonotype was observed many times. V and J are TRBV11-2 and TRBJ2-3; 7 positions match TRBD2. With 4 bases clipped from V and 3 bases from J, the junction kept 13 bases outside the gene matches. CDR1 and CDR2 from the germline V gene are SGHAT and FQNNGV. This CDR3 spans 17 amino acids. The CDR3 loop reads CASSSLQRGILTDTQYF. CDR3 nucleotides: TGTGCCAGCAGCTCGCTCCAGCGGGGAATCTTGACAGATACGCAGTATTTT.

The chain combines TRBV12-3 or TRBV12-4 with TRBJ1-2, with a possible D match to TRBD1 (5 bases). The CDR3 is made up of 14 amino acids. V shed 7 bases and J shed 4 bases, with 16 bases lying between them. CDR3 bases: TGTGCCAGCAATTTTTCCCCAGGGATCTATGGCTACACCTTC. Amino acid sequence: CASNFSPGIYGYTF.

This clonotype has at least ten counts. The V gene is TRBV2, the J gene TRBJ1-1; maybe TRBD1 (5 bases). V was pared by 4 bases and J by 7 bases, with 13 bases between. The CDR3 is 13 amino acids. Germline V gene data show CDR1 as SNHLY and CDR2 as FYNNEI. The CDR3 loop is CASSGQYYGEAFF. The DNA of the CDR3 is TGTGCCAGCAGTGGACAGTACTACGGTGAAGCTTTCTTT.

In this sample, this clonotype turned up many times. The chain carries TRBV20-1 and TRBJ2-2; 13 bases map to TRBD2. CDR3 length: 16 amino acids. V lost 3 bases and J lost 5; bases outside the gene matches: 6. CDR1 and CDR2 (germline): DFQATT, SNEGSKA (reference sequence). The CDR3 nucleotides are TGCAGTGCTAGTACTCCGGGACTAGCGGGGACCGGGGAGCTGTTTTTT. It encodes CSASTPGLAGTGELFF.

The chain links TRBV18 to TRBJ2-5; D gene uncertain. CDR3 length equals 13 residues. V gave up 6 bases and J gave up 4 bases, with 12 bases separating them. Germline loops: CDR1 KGHSH, CDR2 LQKENI. The CDR3 region is CASSHEEGETQYF. The CDR3 DNA reads TGTGCCAGCTCCCACGAGGAAGGAGAGACCCAGTACTTC.

This clonotype was seen repeatedly, ten times or more. The chain has TRBV7-6 and TRBJ1-3, with D possibly TRBD1 on 5 matching bases. The germline gives CDR1 SGHVS, CDR2 FNYEAQ. Between the trimmed V and J ends, which lost 1 base and 8 bases, there was a span of 18 bases. The CDR3 is 16 residues long. The CDR3 DNA sequence: TGTGCCAGCAGCTTAGGATTCGGGACGTCTCCGGACACCATATATTTT. Amino acid sequence: CASSLGFGTSPDTIYF.

This clonotype was seen at least ten times. The chain combines TRBV28 with TRBJ1-2, with a possible D match to TRBD1 (5 bases). The CDR3 contains 11 residues. Germline V gives CDR1 MDHEN, CDR2 SYDVKM. V was trimmed by 11 bases and J by 4 bases, leaving 11 bases between them. This CDR3 reads CASPTAYGYTF. CDR3 nucleotides: TGTGCCTCCCCGACAGCCTATGGCTACACCTTC.

The V and J genes are TRBV19 and TRBJ2-1; 11 bases fit TRBD2. CDR3 size: 15 residues. V lost 2 bases and J lost 6; bases outside the gene matches: 3. The germline V gene encodes CDR1 LNHDA and CDR2 SQIVND (reference sequence). CDR3: CASSILAGGTNEQFF. The DNA for the CDR3 is TGTGCCAGTAGTATACTAGCGGGGGGCACCAATGAGCAGTTCTTC. Using reference TRBV19 and TRBJ2-1 for the parts outside the CDR3, the full variable domain is DGGITQSPKYLFRKEGQNVTLSCEQNLNHDAMYWYRQDPGQGLRLIYYSQIVNDFQKGDIAEGYSVSREKKESFPLTVTSAQKNPTAFYLCASSILAGGTNEQFFGPGTRLTVL.

This clonotype was detected a few times. The rearrangement joins TRBV6-5 to TRBJ2-3, with D uncertain. The CDR3 is 13 amino acids. Looked up from germline, CDR1 is MNHEY and CDR2 is SVGAGI. V lost 4 bases to trimming and J lost 8 bases, with 13 bases between them. The CDR3 DNA reads TGTGCCAGCAGTTCCGGACGGACGGGTACGCAGTATTTT. Translated: CASSSGRTGTQYF.

V and J are TRBV20-1 and TRBJ2-1, with D perhaps TRBD2 (6 bases). CDR1 is DFQATT and CDR2 is SNEGSKA in the germline V gene (reference sequence). This CDR3 region has 15 residues. With 6 bases removed from V and 2 bases from J, the gap between germline ends came to 17 bases. In DNA form, the CDR3 reads TGCAGTGCGCCCCGCCTAGCGAACACCTACAATGAGCAGTTCTTC. It encodes CSAPRLANTYNEQFF.

This clonotype has a count of ten or more. The J gene is TRBJ2-7, the V gene TRBV14, with D tentatively TRBD2 (5 bases). Germline assignment: CDR1 SGHDN and CDR2 FVKESK. This CDR3 is 13 amino acids long. V dropped 4 bases and J dropped 3 bases, with 10 bases sitting between them. Here the CDR3 reads CASSPARGYEQYF. The CDR3 nucleotides are TGTGCCAGCAGCCCCGCCCGGGGCTACGAGCAGTACTTC.

This clonotype was counted only a few times. This chain connects TRBV6-6 to TRBJ2-5; 7 bases match TRBD1. V gave up 6 bases and J gave up 4 bases; unmatched junction bases: 14. There are 16 residues in the CDR3. Germline CDR1 MNHNY, CDR2 SVGAGI (reference sequence). CDR3 DNA sequence: TGTGCCAGCAGGCCACCGGGACAGAGAAGTGGAGAGACCCAGTACTTC. Protein sequence: CASRPPGQRSGETQYF.

This clonotype was recorded many times. V usage is TRBV3-1 and J usage is TRBJ2-1; 7 bases map to TRBD1. V lost 2 bases and J lost 10; bases outside the gene matches: 5. The CDR3 runs 13 residues. CDR1 and CDR2 from the germline V gene are LGHDT and YNNKEL (reference sequence). CDR3 loop: CASSQRGPGEQFF. The CDR3 nucleotides read TGTGCCAGCAGCCAAAGGGGGCCGGGAGAGCAGTTCTTC.

This clonotype occurred many times. The genes are TRBV2 and TRBJ2-7; D might be TRBD1 (6 bases). Trimming removed 7 bases from V and 2 bases from J, with 12 bases in between. Germline loops: CDR1 SNHLY, CDR2 FYNNEI. This CDR3 spans 13 amino acids. CDR3 region: CASKRDRTYEQYF. In DNA form, the CDR3 reads TGTGCCAGCAAGCGAGACAGGACCTACGAGCAGTACTTC.

The chain uses TRBV5-1 and TRBJ2-1; 8 nucleotides match TRBD1. The ends lost 5 bases at V and 6 bases at J; junction bases unmatched: 4. This CDR3 comprises 13 residues. Germline CDR1 reads SGHRS; CDR2 reads YFSETQ. CDR3 sequence reads: CASRPGQVNEQFF. Written as DNA, the CDR3 is TGCGCCAGCAGACCGGGACAGGTCAATGAGCAGTTCTTC.

J is TRBJ2-3 and V is TRBV7-2; D possibly corresponds to TRBD2 (5 bases). This CDR3 comprises 15 residues. The V end was cut by 7 bases, the J end by 4 bases, with 18 bases between. Germline-derived CDR1 and CDR2 are SGHTA and FQGNSA. CDR3 DNA sequence: TGTGCCAGCATATTCGGGATATCTACATCAGATACGCAGTATTTT. Translation: CASIFGISTSDTQYF.

This clonotype was seen only a few times. V and J are TRBV10-1 and TRBJ2-7; 9 bases line up with TRBD1. V dropped 7 bases and J dropped 6; count of bases not matched to a gene: 7. The CDR3 totals 13 residues. In germline, CDR1 is WNHNN, CDR2 SYGVQD (reference sequence). The CDR3 here is CASNGGQGGEQYF. The DNA for the CDR3 is TGCGCCAGCAATGGGGGACAGGGAGGCGAGCAGTACTTC.